Listed here are 22 T cell receptor beta chains from one sample, sequenced in a study of OX40 agonist ivuxolimab in advanced cancers. TCRdb's copy holds only in-frame clones and misses some; the assay was immunoSEQ multiplex PCR. This repertoire shows 75,000 to 95,000 clones, over 75% found once; its top ten account for roughly 3.1%. The sample was CD4+ or CD8+ T cells sorted from blood, taken in a trial of the OX40 agonist ivuxolimab. These TCRs come from an adult with an advanced solid tumor such as melanoma, head and neck, liver or kidney cancer.

J is TRBJ1-5 and V is TRBV6-6, with 9 bases identical to TRBD1. The CDR3 sequence is 15 residues long. The junction had 9 bases not matched to a gene; V was cut back by 6 bases and J by 6 bases. CDR1 is MNHNY, CDR2 SVGAGI, per germline (reference sequence). CDR3 in amino acids: CASSPGTGNTQPQHF. The CDR3 nucleotides read TGTGCCAGCAGCCCCGGGACAGGGAACACTCAGCCCCAGCATTTT.

This chain links TRBV5-1 with TRBJ1-2, with 9 positions matching TRBD1. This CDR3 is built from 13 residues. The V gene end was trimmed by 0 bases and the J gene end by 6 bases; junction bases not matched to a gene: 0. The germline gives CDR1 SGHRS, CDR2 YFSETQ. Written as DNA, the CDR3 is TGCGCCAGCAGCTTGGGACAGGGGGATGGCTACACCTTC. Protein product: CASSLGQGDGYTF.

The CDR3 DNA reads as TGTGCCAGCAGTCGGACCACAGGGCTTGGGGGTGGCTACACCTTC. Its protein is CASSRTTGLGGGYTF. The chain carries TRBV6-5 and TRBJ1-2; tentative D call: TRBD1 (6 bases). Germline CDR1 is MNHEY and CDR2 is SVGAGI. V lost 5 bases and J lost 7, with 20 bases in between. The CDR3 is 15 residues long.

This chain links TRBV5-4 with TRBJ2-4; TRBD2 matches at 10 bases. V shed 5 bases and J 6 bases; nucleotides not matched to a gene: 8. The CDR3 consists of 15 residues. CDR1 is SGHNT and CDR2 is YYREEE in the germline V gene (reference sequence). The CDR3 protein is CASRSGGALGNIQYF. In DNA form, the CDR3 reads TGTGCCAGCAGAAGCGGGGGGGCTCTAGGAAACATTCAGTACTTC.

The V call is TRBV11-1, the J call TRBJ2-4; no reliable D call. Germline CDR1 reads SGHAT; CDR2 reads FQDESV (reference sequence). The CDR3 runs to 12 residues. Between the trimmed V and J ends, which lost 1 base and 6 bases, there was a span of 4 bases. The CDR3 reads CASSLDRNIQYF. The CDR3, as DNA: TGTGCCAGCAGCTTAGACAGAAACATTCAGTACTTC.

The chain carries TRBV7-9 and TRBJ1-4, with D possibly matching TRBD1 (6 bases). The CDR3 sequence is 15 residues long. Germline V gives CDR1 SEHNR, CDR2 FQNEAQ (reference sequence). Between the trimmed V and J ends, which lost 1 base and 5 bases, there was a span of 11 bases. The CDR3 bases are TGTGCCAGCAGCTTAGGGACAGCCATGAATGAAAAACTGTTTTTT. Its protein is CASSLGTAMNEKLFF.

This clone was observed once. This chain joins TRBV7-3 and TRBJ2-1; 7 bases fit TRBD2. The V segment lost 4 bases and the J segment 7 bases; nucleotides outside the gene matches: 10. Germline V CDR1 and CDR2: SGHTA, FQGTGA. There are 15 residues in the CDR3. CDR3 in amino acids: CASSSDPGTTNEQFF. In nucleotides, the CDR3 is TGTGCCAGCAGCTCCGACCCCGGGACTACTAATGAGCAGTTCTTC.

This clone was detected only a few times. The chain couples TRBV11-2 to TRBJ2-1, with 11 bases that match TRBD2. CDR3 length equals 19 residues. Germline V gives CDR1 SGHAT, CDR2 FQNNGV. V was pared by 1 base and J by 7 bases, with 15 bases of the junction left unmatched. Here the CDR3 DNA reads TGTGCCAGCAGCTTAGGATTCGGGATTAGCGGGAGGGCCAGAAATGAGCAGTTCTTC. Its protein is CASSLGFGISGRARNEQFF.

The chain links TRBV5-5 to TRBJ1-5; TRBD1 agrees at 9 bases. The CDR3 extends over 15 amino acids. The trim removed 4 bases at V and 2 bases at J, leaving 4 bases unmatched. CDR1 SGHKS and CDR2 YYEKEE come from the germline V gene (reference sequence). The DNA of the CDR3 is TGTGCCAGCAGCCTGACAGGGGGGCGCAATCAGCCCCAGCATTTT. It translates to CASSLTGGRNQPQHF.

This rearrangement joins TRBV2 to TRBJ2-7; a weak D match, TRBD2 (6 bases). Trimming left V 6 bases short and J 0 bases short, with 21 bases between. Per the germline V gene, CDR1 is SNHLY and CDR2 is FYNNEI. The CDR3 has 17 residues. CDR3 coding DNA: TGTGCCAGCAGGCGGGGAAGTGGGACCCCGAGCTCCTACGAGCAGTACTTC. This codes for CASRRGSGTPSSYEQYF. The full variable domain, in which reference TRBV2 and TRBJ2-7 provide the parts outside the CDR3, is EPEVTQTPSHQVTQMGQEVILRCVPISNHLYFYWYRQILGQKVEFLVSFYNNEISEKSEIFDDQFSVERPDGSNFTLKIRSTKLEDSAMYFCASRRGSGTPSSYEQYFGPGTRLTVT.

The rearrangement joins TRBV7-2 to TRBJ2-2; D may correspond to TRBD1 or TRBD2 (5 bases each). CDR3 length equals 15 residues. Per germline, CDR1 SGHTA and CDR2 FQGNSA. Trimming pared 5 bases from V and 4 bases from J, leaving 14 bases between. Here the CDR3 DNA reads TGTGCCAGCAGCCCGACTGGGGCGGGCACCGGGGAGCTGTTTTTT. Amino acids: CASSPTGAGTGELFF.

The V gene is TRBV28, the J gene TRBJ2-4; 7 nucleotides match TRBD2. The CDR3 length is 17 residues. Germline trimming cut 7 bases from V and 0 bases from J; bases unmatched to any gene: 12. Germline V lookup: CDR1 MDHEN, CDR2 SYDVKM. For the CDR3, the DNA is TGTGCCAGCACCCTCGCTGGGCGGGAGTTAGCCAAAAACATTCAGTACTTC. It yields the protein CASTLAGRELAKNIQYF.

J is TRBJ2-3 and V is TRBV18; the match to TRBD2 covers 11 bases. The CDR3 runs to 17 residues. Per the germline V gene, CDR1 is KGHSH and CDR2 is LQKENI. Trimming cost V 3 bases and J 5 bases; bases outside gene matches: 10. The DNA for the CDR3 is TGTGCCAGCTCACCCCTGGGACTAGCGGCGGGGGGAGATACGCAGTATTTT. Its protein is CASSPLGLAAGGDTQYF.

V and J are TRBV7-2 and TRBJ2-3, with unresolved D. The CDR3 covers 13 residues. Per the germline V gene, CDR1 is SGHTA and CDR2 is FQGNSA. V lost 1 base to trimming and J lost 4 bases, with 6 bases between them. For the CDR3, the DNA is TGTGCCAGCAGCTTAGGTTACTCAGATACGCAGTATTTT. Translating gives CASSLGYSDTQYF.

The genes are TRBV5-6 and TRBJ1-2, with a weak D call TRBD1 (6 bases). CDR1 and CDR2 from the germline V gene are SGHDT and YYEEEE. The CDR3 extends over 14 amino acids. Trimming removed 4 bases at V and 5 bases at J, with 15 bases between. For the CDR3, the DNA is TGTGCCAGCAGCCAGGGGACAAGTTTATATGGCTACACCTTC. Its protein is CASSQGTSLYGYTF.

The V and J genes are TRBV4-2 and TRBJ1-4; possible D gene TRBD1, 6 bases. CDR3 length equals 17 residues. Trimming shortened V by 2 bases and J by 1 base, and 14 bases separated the two germline ends. Looked up from germline, CDR1 is LGHNA and CDR2 is YNFKEQ. CDR3 sequence: CASSQQGTLLTNEKLFF. Written as DNA, the CDR3 is TGTGCCAGCAGCCAACAGGGGACCCTATTAACTAATGAAAAACTGTTTTTT.

The chain links TRBV29-1 to TRBJ1-1; D remains ambiguous. Germline V gives CDR1 SQVTM, CDR2 ANQGSEA. There are 12 residues in the CDR3. The CDR3 region has the DNA TGCAGTTCGTCCGAGGGAGCCACTGAAGCTTTCTTT. Protein: CSSSEGATEAFF.

J is TRBJ1-1 and V is TRBV10-3; D unresolved. The CDR3 covers 16 residues. V lost 0 bases and J 3 bases, leaving 14 bases between the germline ends. Per the germline V gene, CDR1 is ENHRY and CDR2 is SYGVKD. CDR3 nucleotides: TGTGCCATCAGTGAGTCTGGAGGGCTTGGCGACACTGAAGCTTTCTTT. The encoded protein is CAISESGGLGDTEAFF.

The CDR3 sequence is CASSEDPGLANSDTQYF. CDR3 in DNA: TGTGCCAGCAGCGAAGACCCGGGACTAGCGAATTCAGATACGCAGTATTTT. The chain employs TRBV9 and TRBJ2-3, with TRBD2 matching over 10 bases. V lost 3 bases, J lost 4 bases, and 11 bases stayed unmatched. Germline lookup yields CDR1 SGDLS and CDR2 YYNGEE. The CDR3 totals 17 residues.

V usage is TRBV5-1 and J usage is TRBJ1-6; 8 bases fit TRBD1. The CDR3 consists of 14 residues. Germline V gene data show CDR1 as SGHRS and CDR2 as YFSETQ. With 4 bases clipped from V and 11 bases from J, the junction kept 8 bases outside the gene matches. For the CDR3, the DNA is TGCGCCAGCAGCGGGTGGACAGGGACGGCACCCCTCCACTTT. This codes for CASSGWTGTAPLHF.

The V call is TRBV19, the J call TRBJ2-3, with D unclear. Germline V gives CDR1 LNHDA, CDR2 SQIVND (reference sequence). Trimming removed 8 bases from V and 1 base from J, with 4 bases in between. CDR3 length: 11 amino acids. CDR3 protein: CASGRTDTQYF. CDR3 in DNA: TGTGCCAGTGGCCGCACAGATACGCAGTATTTT.

The chain links TRBV5-1 to TRBJ2-7; 9 bases are shared with TRBD1. CDR3 length equals 17 residues. J gave up 4 bases and V 7 bases, and 18 bases lay outside the gene matches. Germline CDR1 reads SGHRS; CDR2 reads YFSETQ. Written as DNA, the CDR3 is TGCGCCAGCCAACTACAGGGGGCAGGTTCGGGTTCGTACGAGCAGTACTTC. It specifies CASQLQGAGSGSYEQYF. The full variable domain, its missing parts supplied by reference TRBV5-1 and TRBJ2-7, is KAGVTQTPRYLIKTRGQQVTLSCSPISGHRSVSWYQQTPGQGLQFLFEYFSETQRNKGNFPGRFSGRQFSNSRSEMNVSTLELGDSALYLCASQLQGAGSGSYEQYFGPGTRLTVT.